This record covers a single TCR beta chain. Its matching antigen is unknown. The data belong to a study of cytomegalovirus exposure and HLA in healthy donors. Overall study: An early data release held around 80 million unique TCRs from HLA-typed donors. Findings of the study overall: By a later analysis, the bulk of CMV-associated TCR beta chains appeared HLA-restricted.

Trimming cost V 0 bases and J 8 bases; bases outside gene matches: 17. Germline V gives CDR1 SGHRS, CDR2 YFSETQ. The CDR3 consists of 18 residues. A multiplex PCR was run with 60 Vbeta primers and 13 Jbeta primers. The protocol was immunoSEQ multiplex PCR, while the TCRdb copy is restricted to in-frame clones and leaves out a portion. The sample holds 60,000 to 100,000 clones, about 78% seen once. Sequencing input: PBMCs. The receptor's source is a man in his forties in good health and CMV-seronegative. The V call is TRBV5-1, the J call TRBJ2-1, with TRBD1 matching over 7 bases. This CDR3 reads CASSLGLTGKIATDEQFF. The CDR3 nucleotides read TGCGCCAGCAGCTTGGGACTGACAGGGAAGATCGCCACCGATGAGCAGTTCTTC.